The clone carrying this T cell receptor beta chain was counted only a few times. This specimen comes from a study of blood T cell repertoires in COVID-19. Study as a whole: Samples representing acute and convalescent COVID-19 were sourced from the United States, Italy and Spain.

This CDR3 spans 12 amino acids. With 5 bases removed from V and 8 bases from J, the gap between germline ends came to 12 bases. Clinical history as reported by participants underpinned cohort assignment. Profiling relied on immunoSEQ multiplex PCR, and the TCRdb table lists in-frame clones only, not all of them. The sample records roughly 420,000 clones, approximately 90% being singletons. This sequence joins TRBV12-3 or TRBV12-4 and TRBJ1-2, with D perhaps TRBD1 (5 bases). The sequenced material came from PBMCs or T cells enriched from blood (not recorded which). This receptor was identified in a woman between 25 and 40 years old with acute COVID-19. The CDR3: CASSQDTRGYTF. Here the CDR3 DNA reads TGTGCCAGCAGTCAGGACACCCGGGGCTACACCTTC.